The T cell receptor (beta chain) under discussion was sequenced for a study of vaccination and CD4 T cells after COVID-19. Looking at the study overall: Recovered-phase convalescent patients showed SARS-CoV-2 positivity by nasal swab PCR; nine were mild, one severe. Comprising six males and four females, the convalescent participants counted two Hispanic individuals among them. Typically, post-vaccine samples were obtained a median about 79 days after dose two, within a range of 14 to 241.

Study-wide points: From a median of about 20 to 38, SARS-CoV-2-reactive clonotypes increased, though not significantly.

CDR1 is DFQATT, CDR2 SNEGSKA, per germline (reference sequence). This CDR3 spans 16 amino acids. Trimming pared 0 bases from V and 9 bases from J, leaving 18 bases between. As regards this clonotype: Its antigen is not identified.

TCRdb itself ran the PCR reads through MiXCR, one entry per CDR3 protein. Altogether some 21,000 distinct CDR3 sequences are present, around 57% being singletons, with the ten largest covering over 0.75%. The chain couples TRBV20-1 to TRBJ1-6; tentatively, D is TRBD1 (5 bases). Sample: CD4+ T cells from blood, taken before SARS-CoV-2 vaccination. This clonotype originated in a human donor who had recovered from COVID-19. The CDR3 here is CSARDLMDTGSSPLHF. The CDR3 region has the DNA TGCAGTGCTAGAGATCTCATGGACACCGGCAGTTCACCCCTCCACTTT.